This T cell receptor (beta chain) was recorded in a study of naive and memory T cell subsets. Trimming cost V 2 bases and J 4 bases; bases outside gene matches: 1. This CDR3 has 13 residues. A remark on this clonotype: Its cognate antigen is unknown.

The beta constant-region primer was an equimolar mix of two oligonucleotides covering TRBC1 and TRBC2. Four rounds of PCR amplified the ligated cDNA using nested alpha and beta constant-region primers plus SP2. The cDNA 3' end received a ligated single-stranded oligonucleotide carrying the SP2 primer and a 12-nucleotide UMI. TCRdb ran MiXCR on the UMI-ligation and nested PCR reads and lists one entry per CDR3 protein. The sample carries over 130,000 distinct CDR3 sequences, around 21% recorded once. Study results and limitations: Possibly reflecting memory cells re-expressing CD45RA, a few larger clonotypes occurred in naive repertoires, especially CD8. Findings for naive and memory subsets could not be checked against ground truth. Over 85% of naive TCR sequences appeared only once, unlike memory subsets.

Four subsets defined by CD45RA and CD27 were sorted after CD3, CD4, CD8 and live/dead staining. J is TRBJ1-1 and V is TRBV12-3 or TRBV12-4; TRBD1 aligns across 7 bases. The sequenced sample was naive CD8+ T cells from blood. This sequence was found in a human donor in good health. The CDR3 sequence: CASSLQGGTEAFF. CDR3 in DNA: TGTGCCAGCAGTTTACAGGGGGGCACTGAAGCTTTCTTT.